This T cell receptor beta chain was found in a study of blood T cells in healthy people across ages. Alongside a J-beta primer mix, a sample-barcoded 5' primer served in a second PCR lasting roughly 6 to 12 cycles. Every cDNA molecule bore a tag from a template-switch adaptor containing 12 random nucleotides. Sequencing recovered at least 3 million CDR3-containing paired-end reads from each sample. A single record per CDR3 protein comes from TCRdb applying MiXCR to the 5' RACE reads. The table lists about 1.8 million distinct CDR3 sequences, around half of them singletons. V was pared by 2 bases and J by 3 bases, with 10 bases between. This CDR3 has 14 residues. Germline CDR1 and CDR2: MNHEY and SVGAGI. This clonotype turned up a few times. Its antigen is not known. Researchers collected around 11 milliliters of peripheral blood from every single donor. Whole-study findings and limits: Shifts in expanded clonotypes may have been confounded by donor CMV status, which was unknown.

Sequences were obtained from blood. The V call is TRBV6-5, the J call TRBJ2-5, with no clear D. The clonotype comes from a woman between 35 and 50 years old in good health. The CDR3, as DNA: TGTGCCAGCAGTTACGATGGGGATAAAGAGACCCAGTACTTC. It codes for CASSYDGDKETQYF.